Following are 8 T cell receptor beta chains from one sample sequenced in a study of cytomegalovirus exposure and HLA in healthy donors. Use of 60 Vbeta and 13 Jbeta primers characterized the PCR. Profiled with immunoSEQ multiplex PCR; TCRdb holds only in-frame clones, not every one. The table lists some 200,000 clones, about 80% of them singletons. The specimen sequenced was PBMCs. All receptors come from a boy aged 5-17 years in good health and CMV-seronegative.

This chain joins TRBV27 and TRBJ2-3; tentatively, D is TRBD2 (7 bases). The V gene's germline CDR1 is MNHEY and CDR2 SMNVEV (reference sequence). Trimming left V 7 bases short and J 2 bases short, with 22 bases between. The CDR3 spans 17 residues. CDR3 sequence: CASTSPWRGRPTDTQYF. CDR3 nucleotides: TGTGCCAGCACTTCCCCCTGGCGGGGGCGACCCACAGATACGCAGTATTTT.

The rearrangement uses TRBV7-9 and TRBJ1-1; no reliable D call. The germline gives CDR1 SEHNR, CDR2 FQNEAQ (reference sequence). This CDR3 is 15 amino acids long. V dropped 3 bases and J dropped 1 base, with 12 bases sitting between them. CDR3 nucleotides: TGTGCCAGCAGCTTCGAAGCCTATCAGAACACTGAAGCTTTCTTT. This encodes CASSFEAYQNTEAFF.

The chain links TRBV4-2 to TRBJ1-2; 7 bases align to TRBD1. The CDR3 covers 17 residues. Germline loops: CDR1 LGHNA, CDR2 YNFKEQ. With V trimmed by 0 bases and J by 1 base, 8 bases remained unmatched. This CDR3 reads CASSQDFQAGGNYGYTF. CDR3 in DNA: TGTGCCAGCAGCCAAGATTTCCAAGCAGGGGGTAACTATGGCTACACCTTC.

Only one count was recorded for this clone. The CDR3 DNA follows: TGTGCCAGCAAGGACAGGGTCCACGAGCAGTACTTC. Translated, it gives CASKDRVHEQYF. The chain links TRBV6-1 to TRBJ2-7, with TRBD1 matching over 8 bases. The CDR3 runs to 12 residues. CDR1 and CDR2 from the germline V gene are MNHNS and SASEGT. Trimming took 7 bases from V and 5 from J; bases not matched to a gene: 4.

V gene TRBV5-4 combines with J gene TRBJ1-1; D is unresolved. Germline V gene data show CDR1 as SGHNT and CDR2 as YYREEE (reference sequence). The CDR3 is 14 residues long. With 2 bases removed from V and 5 bases from J, the gap between germline ends came to 13 bases. In nucleotides, the CDR3 is TGTGCCAGCAGCTTTATTGGAGGAAAAACTGAAGCTTTCTTT. Amino acids: CASSFIGGKTEAFF. The complete variable domain, with remaining parts taken from reference TRBV5-4 and TRBJ1-1, reads ETGVTQSPTHLIKTRGQQVTLRCSSQSGHNTVSWYQQALGQGPQFIFQYYREEENGRGNFPPRFSGLQFPNYSSELNVNALELDDSALYLCASSFIGGKTEAFFGQGTRLTVV.

The chain employs TRBV7-9 and TRBJ1-1, with D perhaps matching TRBD1 (5 bases). Trimming removed 5 bases at V and 5 bases at J, with 9 bases between. Germline lookup yields CDR1 SEHNR and CDR2 FQNEAQ (reference sequence). The CDR3 loop spans 12 amino acids. CDR3 in amino acids: CASSDGGTEAFF. CDR3 bases: TGTGCCAGCAGCGACGGGGGGACTGAAGCTTTCTTT.

V usage is TRBV4-1 and J usage is TRBJ1-5; 7 positions match TRBD1. The CDR3 covers 15 residues. Germline CDR1 is MGHRA and CDR2 is YSYEKL. V shed 4 bases, J shed 1 base, and the junction held 4 bases outside the gene matches. The CDR3 protein is CASSPLDRSNQPQHF. CDR3 in DNA: TGCGCCAGCAGCCCGTTGGACAGGAGCAATCAGCCCCAGCATTTT.

CDR3 loop: CASSQDIGRGWGAFF. CDR3 DNA: TGCGCCAGCAGCCAAGATATCGGGCGCGGGTGGGGAGCTTTCTTT. The rearrangement links TRBV4-3 to TRBJ1-1, with D unresolved. The CDR3 has 15 amino acids. Trimming took off 0 bases at V and 10 bases at J, with 18 bases between the two ends. Per the germline V gene, CDR1 is LGHNA and CDR2 is YSLEER.